The 14 T cell receptor beta chains below all came from one sample that was sequenced in a study of blood T cell repertoires in COVID-19. Assay: immunoSEQ multiplex PCR; the TCRdb copy retains only in-frame clones and omits some. The data contain 200,000 to 250,000 clones, 65% to 85% of them singletons. Input material: peripheral blood. The receptors derive from a woman in her twenties or thirties who had recovered from COVID-19.

V is TRBV6-5 and J is TRBJ1-2; D not resolved. Trimming shortened V by 2 bases and J by 8 bases, and 12 bases separated the two germline ends. From germline, CDR1 is MNHEY and CDR2 SVGAGI. This CDR3 contains 13 residues. Here the CDR3 reads CASSYPGFGGYTF. The DNA for the CDR3 is TGTGCCAGCAGTTACCCCGGTTTCGGGGGCTACACCTTC.

This CDR3 reads CASSRAGGEQYF. CDR3 DNA: TGTGCCAGCAGCCGCGCAGGGGGGGAGCAGTACTTC. The chain combines TRBV3-1 (or the pseudogene TRBV3-2) with TRBJ2-7; perhaps TRBD1 as D (7 bases). The CDR3 is 12 amino acids. Trimming cost V 4 bases and J 7 bases, with 11 bases left between them. Germline V gives CDR1 LGHDT, CDR2 YNNKEL (reference sequence).

The chain employs TRBV28 and TRBJ2-4; maybe TRBD2 (5 bases). Germline assignment: CDR1 MDHEN and CDR2 SYDVKM. This CDR3 comprises 14 residues. Trimming shortened V by 3 bases and J by 7 bases, and 13 bases separated the two germline ends. The CDR3 DNA reads TGTGCCAGCAGTTTCTCCGGGAAGGTCAACATTCAGTACTTC. Protein sequence: CASSFSGKVNIQYF.

V is TRBV5-5 and J is TRBJ2-1; possibly TRBD1 for D (6 bases). Germline CDR1 is SGHKS and CDR2 is YYEKEE (reference sequence). This CDR3 comprises 17 residues. V was cut by 0 bases and J by 0 bases, with 13 bases left in between. This CDR3 reads CASSLAWTASSYNEQFF. DNA for the CDR3: TGTGCCAGCAGCTTGGCTTGGACAGCGAGCTCCTACAATGAGCAGTTCTTC.

The V and J genes are TRBV29-1 and TRBJ2-1; 7 nucleotides line up with TRBD2. Germline V gene sequence: CDR1 SQVTM, CDR2 ANQGSEA. The CDR3 runs to 13 residues. Trimming took 4 bases from V and 6 from J; bases not matched to a gene: 6. CDR3 coding DNA: TGCAGCGTTGTAGCGGGCGGGTTCAATGAGCAGTTCTTC. Amino acid sequence: CSVVAGGFNEQFF.

The J gene is TRBJ2-1, the V gene TRBV7-3; 7 bases are shared with TRBD1. CDR1 SGHTA and CDR2 FQGTGA come from the germline V gene. The CDR3 is made up of 13 amino acids. Losses at the gene ends were 4 bases for V and 8 bases for J; bases not matched to a gene: 5. This chain's CDR3 is CASSSSTGDEQFF. The CDR3 nucleotides are TGTGCCAGCAGCTCCAGCACAGGGGATGAGCAGTTCTTC. The full variable domain, completed using reference TRBV7-3 and TRBJ2-1, is GAGVSQTPSNKVTEKGKYVELRCDPISGHTALYWYRQSLGQGPEFLIYFQGTGAADDSGLPNDRFFAVRPEGSVSTLKIQRTERGDSAVYLCASSSSTGDEQFFGPGTRLTVL.

This chain joins TRBV6-1 and TRBJ2-1, with TRBD2 as a possible D gene (6 bases). Germline assignment: CDR1 MNHNS and CDR2 SASEGT. V was shortened by 5 bases and J by 3 bases, with 11 bases between the two germline ends. The CDR3 has 14 residues. The CDR3 DNA sequence: TGTGCCAGCAGTTATTCGGGAGTCTACAATGAGCAGTTCTTC. It codes for CASSYSGVYNEQFF.

The genes are TRBV13 and TRBJ1-5; 9 bases are a match to TRBD1. The V and J ends lost 5 bases and 7 bases, in that order; junction bases with no gene match: 6. CDR1 and CDR2 from the germline V gene are PRHDT and FYEKMQ (reference sequence). The CDR3 loop spans 14 amino acids. CDR3 residues: CASSAQGASQPQHF. In DNA, the CDR3 is TGTGCCAGCAGCGCACAGGGGGCGAGCCAGCCCCAGCATTTT.

The chain has TRBV28 and TRBJ2-1; 9 bases line up with TRBD2. The CDR3 is 15 residues long. With V trimmed by 8 bases and J by 6 bases, 11 bases remained unmatched. Germline assignment: CDR1 MDHEN and CDR2 SYDVKM. CDR3 coding DNA: TGTGCCAGCGGATATAGCGGGAGTATAACCAATGAGCAGTTCTTC. Its translation: CASGYSGSITNEQFF. The full variable domain, with the rest looked up from reference TRBV28 and TRBJ2-1, is DVKVTQSSRYLVKRTGEKVFLECVQDMDHENMFWYRQDPGLGLRLIYFSYDVKMKEKGDIPEGYSVSREKKERFSLILESASTNQTSMYLCASGYSGSITNEQFFGPGTRLTVL.

The rearrangement joins TRBV19 to TRBJ2-1; 11 nucleotides agree with TRBD2. CDR3 length equals 15 residues. Trimming at V came to 7 bases and at J to 3 bases, leaving 5 bases not matched to a gene. The germline CDR1 and CDR2 sequences are LNHDA and SQIVND (reference sequence). The CDR3 spells CASTTSGTNYNEQFF. Here the CDR3 DNA reads TGTGCCAGTACGACTAGCGGGACCAACTACAATGAGCAGTTCTTC.

V usage is TRBV29-1 and J usage is TRBJ2-1, with D possibly matching TRBD2 (5 bases). The CDR3 loop spans 13 amino acids. V was shortened by 3 bases and J by 9 bases, with 15 bases between the two germline ends. The germline CDR1 and CDR2 sequences are SQVTM and ANQGSEA. The CDR3 bases are TGCAGCGTTGACAGGCCTAGCCAGGTTGAGCAGTTCTTC. It translates to CSVDRPSQVEQFF.

This sequence joins TRBV6-5 and TRBJ1-5; no reliable D call. This CDR3 is 14 amino acids long. CDR1 MNHEY and CDR2 SVGAGI come from the germline V gene. V gave up 5 bases and J gave up 0 bases, with 8 bases separating them. The CDR3 is CASSLPYSNQPQHF. The CDR3 bases are TGTGCCAGCAGTCTGCCCTATAGCAATCAGCCCCAGCATTTT.

The V call is TRBV10-2, the J call TRBJ1-4; D is ambiguous. CDR1 and CDR2 (germline): WSHSY, SAAADI. The CDR3 covers 16 residues. Trimming removed 3 bases at V and 5 bases at J, with 16 bases between. For the CDR3, the DNA is TGCGCCAGCAGTGAATCTGAGGGATTGTTGAATGAAAAACTGTTTTTT. Protein product: CASSESEGLLNEKLFF.

The chain has TRBV10-2 and TRBJ2-2; 7 bases agree with TRBD1. From germline, CDR1 is WSHSY and CDR2 SAAADI. The CDR3 is made up of 14 amino acids. V was pared by 7 bases and J by 5 bases, with 7 bases of the junction left unmatched. CDR3 sequence: CASKEQGKTGELFF. CDR3 sequence (DNA): TGCGCCAGCAAGGAACAGGGGAAGACCGGGGAGCTGTTTTTT.